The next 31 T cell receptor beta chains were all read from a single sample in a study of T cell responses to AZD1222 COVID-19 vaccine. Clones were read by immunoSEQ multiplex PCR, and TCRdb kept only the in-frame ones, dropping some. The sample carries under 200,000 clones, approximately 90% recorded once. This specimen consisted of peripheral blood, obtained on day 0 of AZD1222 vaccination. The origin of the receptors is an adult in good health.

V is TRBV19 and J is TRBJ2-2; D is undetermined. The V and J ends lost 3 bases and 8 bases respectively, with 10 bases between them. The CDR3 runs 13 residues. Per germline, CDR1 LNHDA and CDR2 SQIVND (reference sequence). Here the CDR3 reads CASSIKVRGELFF. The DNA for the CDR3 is TGTGCCAGTAGTATTAAAGTTCGGGGGGAGCTGTTTTTT.

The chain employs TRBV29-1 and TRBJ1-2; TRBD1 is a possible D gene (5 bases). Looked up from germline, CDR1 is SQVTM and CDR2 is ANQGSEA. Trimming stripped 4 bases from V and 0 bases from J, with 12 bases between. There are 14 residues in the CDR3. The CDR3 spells CSVVGGNSNYGYTF. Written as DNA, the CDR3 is TGCAGCGTTGTTGGGGGAAATTCTAACTATGGCTACACCTTC. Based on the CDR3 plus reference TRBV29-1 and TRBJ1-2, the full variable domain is SAVISQKPSRDICQRGTSLTIQCQVDSQVTMMFWYRQQPGQSLTLIATANQGSEATYESGFVIDKFPISRPNLTFSTLTVSNMSPEDSSIYLCSVVGGNSNYGYTFGSGTRLTVV.

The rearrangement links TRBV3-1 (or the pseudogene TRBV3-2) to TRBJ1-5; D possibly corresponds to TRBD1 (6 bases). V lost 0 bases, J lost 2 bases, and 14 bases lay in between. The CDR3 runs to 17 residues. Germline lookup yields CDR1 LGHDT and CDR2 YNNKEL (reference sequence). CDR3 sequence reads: CASSQDRSRGGNQPQHF. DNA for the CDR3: TGTGCCAGCAGCCAAGATAGGTCCAGGGGAGGCAATCAGCCCCAGCATTTT.

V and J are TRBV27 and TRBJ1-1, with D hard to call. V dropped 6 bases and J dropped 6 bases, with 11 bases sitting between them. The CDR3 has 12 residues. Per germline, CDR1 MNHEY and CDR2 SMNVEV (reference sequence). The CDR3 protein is CASSPGWAEAFF. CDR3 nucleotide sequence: TGTGCCAGCAGCCCTGGTTGGGCTGAAGCTTTCTTT.

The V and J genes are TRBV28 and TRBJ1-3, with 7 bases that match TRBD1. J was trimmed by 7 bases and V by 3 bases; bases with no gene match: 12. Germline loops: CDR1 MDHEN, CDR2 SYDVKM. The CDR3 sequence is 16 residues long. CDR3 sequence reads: CASSFPGQARRNTIYF. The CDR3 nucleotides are TGTGCCAGCAGTTTTCCCGGACAGGCGAGGCGGAACACCATATATTTT.

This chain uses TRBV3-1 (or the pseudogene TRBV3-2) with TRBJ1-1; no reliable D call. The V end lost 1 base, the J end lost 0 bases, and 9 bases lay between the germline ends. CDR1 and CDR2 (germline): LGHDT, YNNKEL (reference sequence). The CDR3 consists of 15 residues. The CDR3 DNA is TGTGCCAGCAGCCAAGGGCAGGTTTTGAACACTGAAGCTTTCTTT. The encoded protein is CASSQGQVLNTEAFF.

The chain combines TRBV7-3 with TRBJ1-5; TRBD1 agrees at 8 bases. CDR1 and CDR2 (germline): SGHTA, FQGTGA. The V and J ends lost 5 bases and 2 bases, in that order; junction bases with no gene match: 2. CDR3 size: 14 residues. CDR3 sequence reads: CASSLTGGNQPQHF. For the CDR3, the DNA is TGTGCCAGCAGCCTGACAGGGGGCAATCAGCCCCAGCATTTT.

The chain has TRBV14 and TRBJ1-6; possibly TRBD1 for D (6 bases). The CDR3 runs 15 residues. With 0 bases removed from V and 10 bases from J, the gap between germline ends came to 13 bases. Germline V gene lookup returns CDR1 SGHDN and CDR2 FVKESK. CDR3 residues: CASSQDLGGGSPLHF. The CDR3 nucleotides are TGTGCCAGCAGCCAAGATCTCGGAGGGGGGTCACCCCTCCACTTT.

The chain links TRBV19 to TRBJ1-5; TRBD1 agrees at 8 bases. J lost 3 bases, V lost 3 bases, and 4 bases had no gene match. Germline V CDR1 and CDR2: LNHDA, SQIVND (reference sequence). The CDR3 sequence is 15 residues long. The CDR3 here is CASSMDRDNNQPQHF. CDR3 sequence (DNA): TGTGCCAGTAGTATGGACAGGGATAACAATCAGCCCCAGCATTTT.

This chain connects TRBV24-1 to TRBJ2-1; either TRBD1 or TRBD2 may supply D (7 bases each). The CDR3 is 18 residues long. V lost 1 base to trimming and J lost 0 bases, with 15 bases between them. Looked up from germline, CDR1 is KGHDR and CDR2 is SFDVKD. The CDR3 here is CATSDFRGGPSSYNEQFF. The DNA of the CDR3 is TGTGCCACCAGTGATTTCAGGGGGGGCCCCAGCTCCTACAATGAGCAGTTCTTC.

The CDR3 is CASSWTGSTGELFF. The CDR3 DNA follows: TGCGCCAGCAGCTGGACAGGGAGCACCGGGGAGCTGTTTTTT. The chain couples TRBV5-1 to TRBJ2-2; 8 bases are a match to TRBD1. With V trimmed by 3 bases and J by 4 bases, 2 bases remained unmatched. The CDR3 length is 14 residues. CDR1 is SGHRS and CDR2 is YFSETQ in the germline V gene.

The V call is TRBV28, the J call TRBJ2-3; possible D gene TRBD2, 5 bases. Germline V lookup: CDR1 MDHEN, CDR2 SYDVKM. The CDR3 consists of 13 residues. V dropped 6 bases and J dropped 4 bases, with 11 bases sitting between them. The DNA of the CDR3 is TGTGCCAGCAGACCCGTGGGAGCAGATACGCAGTATTTT. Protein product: CASRPVGADTQYF.

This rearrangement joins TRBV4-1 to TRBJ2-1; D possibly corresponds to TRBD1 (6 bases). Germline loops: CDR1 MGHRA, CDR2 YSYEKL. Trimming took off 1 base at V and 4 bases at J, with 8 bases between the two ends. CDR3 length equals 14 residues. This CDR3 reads CASSQGTEYNEQFF. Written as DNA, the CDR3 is TGCGCCAGCAGCCAAGGGACAGAATACAATGAGCAGTTCTTC.

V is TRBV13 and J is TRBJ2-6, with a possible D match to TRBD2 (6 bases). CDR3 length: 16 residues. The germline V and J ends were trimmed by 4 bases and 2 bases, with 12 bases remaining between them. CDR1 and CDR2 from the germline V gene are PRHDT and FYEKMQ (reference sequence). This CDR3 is CASSSREETGANVLTF. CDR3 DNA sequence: TGTGCCAGCAGCTCCAGGGAGGAAACTGGGGCCAACGTCCTGACTTTC.

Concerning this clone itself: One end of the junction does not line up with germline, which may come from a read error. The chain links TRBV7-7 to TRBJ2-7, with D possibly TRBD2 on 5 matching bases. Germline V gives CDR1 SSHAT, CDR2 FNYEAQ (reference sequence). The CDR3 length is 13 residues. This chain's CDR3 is CASSLSRGYEQYF. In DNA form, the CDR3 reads TGTGCTAGCAGCTTAAGCCGGGGCTACGAGCAGTACTTC.

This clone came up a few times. The CDR3 here is CASSLFVGTGNTEAFF. Here the CDR3 DNA reads TGTGCCAGCAGTTTATTTGTTGGGACAGGGAACACTGAAGCTTTCTTT. The chain carries TRBV27 and TRBJ1-1, with 8 bases identical to TRBD1. Unmatched junction bases numbered 5, after V lost 1 base and J lost 1 base. This CDR3 is 16 amino acids long. From germline, CDR1 is MNHEY and CDR2 SMNVEV (reference sequence).

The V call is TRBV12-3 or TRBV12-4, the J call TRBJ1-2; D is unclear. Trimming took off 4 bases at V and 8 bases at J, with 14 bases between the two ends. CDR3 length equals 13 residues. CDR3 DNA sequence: TGTGCCAGCAGTTACCCGCCTAGTCAGGGCTACACCTTC. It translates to CASSYPPSQGYTF.

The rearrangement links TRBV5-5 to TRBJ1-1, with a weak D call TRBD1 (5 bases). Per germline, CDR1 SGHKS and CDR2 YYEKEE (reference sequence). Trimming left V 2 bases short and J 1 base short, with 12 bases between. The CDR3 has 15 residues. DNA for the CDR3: TGTGCCAGCAGCTTTTCACCGGGGGGGAACACTGAAGCTTTCTTT. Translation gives CASSFSPGGNTEAFF.

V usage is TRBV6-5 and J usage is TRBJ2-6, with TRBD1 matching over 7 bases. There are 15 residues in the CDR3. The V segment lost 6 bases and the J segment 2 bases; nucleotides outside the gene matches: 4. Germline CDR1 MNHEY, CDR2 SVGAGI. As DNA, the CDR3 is TGTGCCAGCAGCCTAGGGGGCCCTGGGGCCAACGTCCTGACTTTC. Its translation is CASSLGGPGANVLTF.

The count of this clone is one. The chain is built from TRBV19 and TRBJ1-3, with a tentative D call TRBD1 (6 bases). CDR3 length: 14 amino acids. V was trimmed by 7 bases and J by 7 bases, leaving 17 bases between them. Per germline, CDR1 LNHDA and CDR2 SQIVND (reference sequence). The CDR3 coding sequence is TGTGCCAGTATGAGACAGGTATCCGGGAACACCATATATTTT. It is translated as CASMRQVSGNTIYF.

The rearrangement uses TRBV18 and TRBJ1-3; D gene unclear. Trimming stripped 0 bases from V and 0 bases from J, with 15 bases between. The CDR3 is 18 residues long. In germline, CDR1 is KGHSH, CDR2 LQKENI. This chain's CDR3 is CASSPPGRSWASGNTIYF. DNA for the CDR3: TGTGCCAGCTCACCACCCGGTCGTAGCTGGGCCTCTGGAAACACCATATATTTT.

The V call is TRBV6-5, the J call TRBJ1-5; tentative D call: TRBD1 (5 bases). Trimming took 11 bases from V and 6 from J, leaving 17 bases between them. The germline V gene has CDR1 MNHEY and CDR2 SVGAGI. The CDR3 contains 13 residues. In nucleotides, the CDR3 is TGTGCCTGCGGGTTTGCAGGGAGTCAGCCCCAGCATTTT. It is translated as CACGFAGSQPQHF.

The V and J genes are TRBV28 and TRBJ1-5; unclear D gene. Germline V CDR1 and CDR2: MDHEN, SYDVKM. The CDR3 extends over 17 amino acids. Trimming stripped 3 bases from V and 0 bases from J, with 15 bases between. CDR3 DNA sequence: TGTGCCAGCAGTTTTACTCTAGCAGAATATAGCAATCAGCCCCAGCATTTT. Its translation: CASSFTLAEYSNQPQHF.

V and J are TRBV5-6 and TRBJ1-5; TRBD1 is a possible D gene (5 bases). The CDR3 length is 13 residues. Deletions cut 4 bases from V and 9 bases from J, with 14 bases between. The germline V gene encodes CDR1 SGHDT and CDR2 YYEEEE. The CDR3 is CASSIGTVGPQHF. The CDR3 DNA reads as TGTGCCAGCAGCATCGGGACGGTGGGGCCCCAGCATTTT.

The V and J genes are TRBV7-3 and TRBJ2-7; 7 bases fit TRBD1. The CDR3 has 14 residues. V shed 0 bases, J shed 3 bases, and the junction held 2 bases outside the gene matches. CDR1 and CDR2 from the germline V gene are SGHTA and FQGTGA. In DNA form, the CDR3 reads TGTGCCAGCAGCTTAACCCGGGACAGCTACGAGCAGTACTTC. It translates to CASSLTRDSYEQYF.

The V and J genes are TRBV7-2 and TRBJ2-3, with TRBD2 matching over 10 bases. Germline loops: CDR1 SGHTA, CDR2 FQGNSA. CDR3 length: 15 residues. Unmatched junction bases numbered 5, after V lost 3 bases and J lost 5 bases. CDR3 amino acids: CASSFGSGGLDTQYF. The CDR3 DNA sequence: TGTGCCAGCAGCTTTGGTAGCGGGGGGCTAGATACGCAGTATTTT.

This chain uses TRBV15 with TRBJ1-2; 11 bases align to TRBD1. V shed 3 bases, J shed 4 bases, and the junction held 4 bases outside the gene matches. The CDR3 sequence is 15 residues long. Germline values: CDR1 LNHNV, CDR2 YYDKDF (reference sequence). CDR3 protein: CATSSPGQGVYGYTF. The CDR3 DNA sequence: TGTGCCACCAGCAGTCCGGGACAGGGGGTCTATGGCTACACCTTC.

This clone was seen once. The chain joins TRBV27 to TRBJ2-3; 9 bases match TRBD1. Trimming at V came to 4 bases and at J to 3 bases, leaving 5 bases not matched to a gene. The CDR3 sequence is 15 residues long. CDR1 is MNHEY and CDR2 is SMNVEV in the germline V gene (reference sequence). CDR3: CASSSPGQGTDTQYF. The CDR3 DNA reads TGTGCCAGCAGTTCACCGGGACAGGGTACAGATACGCAGTATTTT.

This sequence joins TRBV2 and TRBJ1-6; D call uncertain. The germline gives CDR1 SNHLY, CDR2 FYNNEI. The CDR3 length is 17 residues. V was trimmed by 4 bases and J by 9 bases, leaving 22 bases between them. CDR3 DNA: TGTGCCAGCAGTGTCGTTGACTGGGCCTCGGGTGCTTCACCCCTCCACTTT. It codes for CASSVVDWASGASPLHF.

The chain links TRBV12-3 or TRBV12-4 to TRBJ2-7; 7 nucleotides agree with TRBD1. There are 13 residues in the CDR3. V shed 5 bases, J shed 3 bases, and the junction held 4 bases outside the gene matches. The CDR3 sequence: CASSEQGDYEQYF. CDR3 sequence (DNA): TGTGCCAGCAGTGAGCAGGGGGACTACGAGCAGTACTTC.

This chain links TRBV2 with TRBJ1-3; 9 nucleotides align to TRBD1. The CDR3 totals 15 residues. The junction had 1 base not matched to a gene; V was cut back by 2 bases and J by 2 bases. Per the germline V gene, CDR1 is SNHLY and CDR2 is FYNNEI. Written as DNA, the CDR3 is TGTGCCAGCAGTGAAACAGGGGGCCCTGGAAACACCATATATTTT. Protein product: CASSETGGPGNTIYF.